Described below is a single T cell receptor beta chain sequence and its context. No cognate antigen has been identified for it. These data come from a study of T cells expressing NK-cell markers (dated by TCRdb to the early 2020s). In terms of the full investigation: Three sorted T-cell subsets (CD3+CD56+NKG2C+, CD3+CD56+NKG2C- and CD3+CD56-NKG2C+) from fewer than 10 donors had their TCR beta-chain repertoires profiled. Libraries were sequenced as 2 x 150 bp reads on Illumina HiSeq 2000/2500, MiSeq or NextSeq. All eight donors whose samples were sequenced were randomly selected healthy volunteers, three of them men and five women. Seven of the eight sequenced donors were HCMV-seropositive and one was HCMV-seronegative. What the authors observed across the whole study: In several donors, the dominant CD3+CD56+NKG2C+ clonotypes were among the top 10 CD8+ clonotypes and accounted for about 1.0-7.5% of CD8+ T cells. Those dominant clonotypes were again the most abundant among CD3+CD56-NKG2C+ cells in several donors, at about 25-60.1%. It remained unclear whether the expanded NKG2C-expressing T cell clones were specific for HCMV antigens.

This sample was sequenced with an Illumina HiSeq 2000. The TCR beta cDNA libraries were made using 5'RACE template switching, a step that added both a universal primer site and unique molecular identifiers. Synthesis of cDNA was primed from the TCR beta constant segment and was followed by two consecutive PCR amplification steps. The study's own analysis went as follows. MIGEC handled demultiplexing of the reads and grouping by UMI, while MiTCR was used to assemble and quantify clonotypes. Only TCR cDNA sequences supported by at least two reads were kept to exclude erroneous sequences. The tcR package was used for downstream repertoire analysis, with clonotypes matched between fractions based on CDR3 nucleotide sequence plus V segment. VDJmatch was used to annotate antigen specificity against VDJdb, with one amino acid substitution in CDR3 permitted. Reads reprocessed by TCRdb are summarized as one entry per CDR3 protein sequence, and DNA is absent. For this entry, the V and J calls and clone size follow TCRdb and not the study's own pipeline. This sample's clone table shows about 540,000 distinct CDR3 sequences. Approximately 3.6% of the sample is taken by the ten largest.

Via the germline V gene, CDR1 is MNHNS and CDR2 SASEGT. The CDR3 spans 13 residues, from the cysteine through the phenylalanine. Only the protein sequence is given. HCMV-specific IgG was detected in serum with a commercial ELISA kit to determine HCMV serostatus. Peripheral blood mononuclear cells were isolated from blood by Ficoll density gradient centrifugation. The receptor comes from a man in his late teens or twenties in good health. Donor details come from another sample of the same person, matched by shared clones. The chain is made from TRBV6-1 and TRBJ2-7; the D gene TCRdb calls, TRBD1, cannot be checked with no DNA. The sequenced sample was blood T cells: a sorted CD56 or NKG2C T cell subset, CD4+ or CD8+ T cells, or bulk PBMC T cells (not recorded which). This receptor has the CDR3 CASSPRVRYEQYF.